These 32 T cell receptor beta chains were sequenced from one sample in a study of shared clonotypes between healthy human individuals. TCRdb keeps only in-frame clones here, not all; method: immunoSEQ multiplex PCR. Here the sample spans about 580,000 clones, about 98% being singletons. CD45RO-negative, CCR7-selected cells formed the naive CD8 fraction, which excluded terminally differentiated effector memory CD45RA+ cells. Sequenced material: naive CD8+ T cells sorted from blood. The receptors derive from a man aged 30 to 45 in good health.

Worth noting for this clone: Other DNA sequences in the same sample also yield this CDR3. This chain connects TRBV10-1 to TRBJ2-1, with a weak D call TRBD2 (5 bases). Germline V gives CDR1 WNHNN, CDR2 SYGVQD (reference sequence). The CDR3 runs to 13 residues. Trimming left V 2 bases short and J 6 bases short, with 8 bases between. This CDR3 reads CASSEGLSNEQFF. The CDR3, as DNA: TGCGCCAGCAGTGAGGGACTCAGCAATGAGCAGTTCTTC.

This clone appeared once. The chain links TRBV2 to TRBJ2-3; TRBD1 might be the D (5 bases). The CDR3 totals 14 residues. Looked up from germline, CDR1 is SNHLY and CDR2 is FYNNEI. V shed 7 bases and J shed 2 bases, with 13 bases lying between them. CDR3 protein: CASTAPGNTDTQYF. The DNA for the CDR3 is TGTGCCAGCACCGCCCCAGGGAACACAGATACGCAGTATTTT.

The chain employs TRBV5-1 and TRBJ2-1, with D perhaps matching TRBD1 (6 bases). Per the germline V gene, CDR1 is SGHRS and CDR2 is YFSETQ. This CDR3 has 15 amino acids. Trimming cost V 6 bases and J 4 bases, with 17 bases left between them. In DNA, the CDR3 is TGCGCCAGCAAATACCGGGACATAGGTTACAATGAGCAGTTCTTC. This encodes CASKYRDIGYNEQFF.

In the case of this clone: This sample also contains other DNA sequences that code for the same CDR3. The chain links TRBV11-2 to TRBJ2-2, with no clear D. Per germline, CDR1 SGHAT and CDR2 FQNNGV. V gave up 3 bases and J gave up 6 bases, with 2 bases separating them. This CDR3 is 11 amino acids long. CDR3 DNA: TGTGCCAGCAGCTTGGCCGGGGAGCTGTTTTTT. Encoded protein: CASSLAGELFF.

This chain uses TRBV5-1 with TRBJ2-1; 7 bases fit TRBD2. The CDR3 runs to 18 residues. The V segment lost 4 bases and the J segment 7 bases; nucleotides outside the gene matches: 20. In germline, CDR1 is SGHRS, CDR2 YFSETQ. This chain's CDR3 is CASSHTILLQRDLNEQFF. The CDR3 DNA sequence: TGCGCCAGCAGCCATACCATACTCCTCCAGCGGGACCTTAATGAGCAGTTCTTC.

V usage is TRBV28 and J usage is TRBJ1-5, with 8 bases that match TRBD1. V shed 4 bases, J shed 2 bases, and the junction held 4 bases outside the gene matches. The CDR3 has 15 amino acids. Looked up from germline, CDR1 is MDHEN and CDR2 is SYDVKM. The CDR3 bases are TGTGCCAGCAGTTGGATGGGACAGGGCAATCAGCCCCAGCATTTT. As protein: CASSWMGQGNQPQHF.

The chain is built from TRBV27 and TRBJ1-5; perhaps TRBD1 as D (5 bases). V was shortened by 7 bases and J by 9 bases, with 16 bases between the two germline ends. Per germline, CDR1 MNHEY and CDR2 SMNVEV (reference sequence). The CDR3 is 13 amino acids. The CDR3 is CASTAGGDRPQHF. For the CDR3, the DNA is TGTGCCAGCACGGCCGGAGGGGATAGGCCCCAGCATTTT.

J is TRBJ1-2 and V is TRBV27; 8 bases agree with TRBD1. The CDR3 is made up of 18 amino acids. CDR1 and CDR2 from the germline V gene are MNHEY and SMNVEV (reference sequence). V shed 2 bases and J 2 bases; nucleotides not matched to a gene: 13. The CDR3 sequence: CASSLIGQGHGQNYGYTF. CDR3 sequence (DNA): TGTGCCAGCAGTTTAATCGGACAGGGCCACGGCCAAAACTATGGCTACACCTTC.

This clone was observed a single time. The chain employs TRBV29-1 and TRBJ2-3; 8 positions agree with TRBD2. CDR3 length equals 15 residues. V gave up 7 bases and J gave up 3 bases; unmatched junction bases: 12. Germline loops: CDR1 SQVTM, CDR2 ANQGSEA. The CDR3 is CSGTPLERETDTQYF. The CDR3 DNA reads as TGCAGCGGTACCCCCCTCGAGCGGGAGACAGATACGCAGTATTTT.

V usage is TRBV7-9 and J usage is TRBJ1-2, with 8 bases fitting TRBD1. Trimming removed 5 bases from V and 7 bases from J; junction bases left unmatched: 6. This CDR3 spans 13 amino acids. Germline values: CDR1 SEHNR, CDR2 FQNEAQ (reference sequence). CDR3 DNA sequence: TGTGCCAGCAGCATTGGACAGGGACCTGGCTACACCTTC. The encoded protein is CASSIGQGPGYTF.

CDR3 nucleotide sequence: TGTGCCAGCAGTTACGGGCCTGGAGGTGAGCAGTTCTTC. Encoded protein: CASSYGPGGEQFF. V usage is TRBV6-5 and J usage is TRBJ2-1; D possibly corresponds to TRBD2 (5 bases). V was trimmed by 2 bases and J by 9 bases, leaving 11 bases between them. CDR3 length equals 13 residues. Germline CDR1 and CDR2: MNHEY and SVGAGI.

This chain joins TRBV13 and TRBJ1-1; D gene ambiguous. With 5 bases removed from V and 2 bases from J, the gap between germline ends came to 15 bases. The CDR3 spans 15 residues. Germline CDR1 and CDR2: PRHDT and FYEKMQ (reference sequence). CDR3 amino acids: CASSEPQGANTEAFF. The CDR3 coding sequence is TGTGCCAGCAGCGAGCCCCAAGGCGCAAACACTGAAGCTTTCTTT.

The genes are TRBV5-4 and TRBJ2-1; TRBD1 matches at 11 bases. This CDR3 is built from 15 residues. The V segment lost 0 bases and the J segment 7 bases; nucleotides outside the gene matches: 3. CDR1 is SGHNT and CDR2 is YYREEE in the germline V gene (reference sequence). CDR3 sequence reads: CASSLVGQGANEQFF. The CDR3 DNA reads TGTGCCAGCAGCTTGGTCGGACAGGGGGCGAATGAGCAGTTCTTC.

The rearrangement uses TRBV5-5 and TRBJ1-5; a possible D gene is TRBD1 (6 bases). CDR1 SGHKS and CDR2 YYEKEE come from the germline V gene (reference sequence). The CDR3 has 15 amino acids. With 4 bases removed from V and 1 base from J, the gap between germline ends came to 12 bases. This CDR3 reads CASSVGQTSNQPQHF. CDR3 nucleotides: TGTGCCAGCAGCGTGGGACAAACCAGCAATCAGCCCCAGCATTTT.

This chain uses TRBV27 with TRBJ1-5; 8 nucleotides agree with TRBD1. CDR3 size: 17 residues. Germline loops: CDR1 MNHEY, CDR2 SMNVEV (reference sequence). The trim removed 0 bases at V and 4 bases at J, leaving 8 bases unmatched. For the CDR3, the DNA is TGTGCCAGCAGTTTATCCGGACAGGGATGGAGTAATCAGCCCCAGCATTTT. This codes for CASSLSGQGWSNQPQHF.

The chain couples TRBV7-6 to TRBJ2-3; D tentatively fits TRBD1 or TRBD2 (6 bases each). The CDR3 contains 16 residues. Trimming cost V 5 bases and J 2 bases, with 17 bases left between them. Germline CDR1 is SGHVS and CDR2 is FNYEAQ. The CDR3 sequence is CASSQRGTFSTDTQYF. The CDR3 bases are TGTGCCAGCAGCCAAAGGGGGACTTTCTCCACAGATACGCAGTATTTT.

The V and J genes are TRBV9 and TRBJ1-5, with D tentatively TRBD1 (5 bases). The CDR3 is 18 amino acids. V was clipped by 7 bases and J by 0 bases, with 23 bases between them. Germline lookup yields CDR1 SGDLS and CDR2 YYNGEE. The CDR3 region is CASHLEGRDRNSNQPQHF. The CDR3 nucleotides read TGTGCCAGCCACTTGGAGGGGAGGGATCGGAATAGCAATCAGCCCCAGCATTTT.

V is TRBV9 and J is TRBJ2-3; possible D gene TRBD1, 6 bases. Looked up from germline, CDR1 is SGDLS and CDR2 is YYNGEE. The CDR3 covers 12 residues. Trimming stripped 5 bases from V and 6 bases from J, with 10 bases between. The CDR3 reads CASRGQADTQYF. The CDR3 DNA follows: TGTGCCAGCAGGGGACAAGCGGATACGCAGTATTTT.

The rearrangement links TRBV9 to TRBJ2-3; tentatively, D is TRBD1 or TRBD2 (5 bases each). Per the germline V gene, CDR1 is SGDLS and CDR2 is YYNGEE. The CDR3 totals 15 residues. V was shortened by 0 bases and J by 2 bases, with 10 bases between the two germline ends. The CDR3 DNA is TGTGCCAGCAGCGTAGATGGGACGTACACAGATACGCAGTATTTT. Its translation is CASSVDGTYTDTQYF.

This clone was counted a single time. CDR3 protein: CASSLSDRGAYEQYF. CDR3 coding DNA: TGTGCCAGCAGCCTCTCGGACAGGGGGGCCTACGAGCAGTACTTC. The chain employs TRBV11-2 and TRBJ2-7; 10 bases map to TRBD1. The V and J ends lost 5 bases and 2 bases, in that order; junction bases with no gene match: 6. The CDR3 contains 15 residues. Germline-derived CDR1 and CDR2 are SGHAT and FQNNGV.

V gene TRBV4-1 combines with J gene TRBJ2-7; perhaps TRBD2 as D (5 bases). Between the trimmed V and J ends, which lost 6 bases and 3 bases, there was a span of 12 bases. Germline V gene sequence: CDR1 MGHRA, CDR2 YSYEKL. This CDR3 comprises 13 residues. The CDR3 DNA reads TGCGCCAGCAGTCGCGGGTCGATCTACGAGCAGTACTTC. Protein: CASSRGSIYEQYF.

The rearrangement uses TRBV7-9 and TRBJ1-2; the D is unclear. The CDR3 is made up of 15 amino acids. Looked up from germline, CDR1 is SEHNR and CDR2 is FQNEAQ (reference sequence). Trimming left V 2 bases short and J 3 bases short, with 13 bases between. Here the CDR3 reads CASSLTEARDYGYTF. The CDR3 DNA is TGTGCCAGCAGCTTAACAGAGGCCCGAGACTATGGCTACACCTTC.

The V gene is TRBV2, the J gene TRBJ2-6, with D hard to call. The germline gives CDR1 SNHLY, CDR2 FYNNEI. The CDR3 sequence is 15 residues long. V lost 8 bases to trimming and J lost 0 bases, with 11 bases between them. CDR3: CASSVWVSGANVLTF. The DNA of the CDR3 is TGTGCCAGCTCCGTCTGGGTCTCTGGGGCCAACGTCCTGACTTTC.

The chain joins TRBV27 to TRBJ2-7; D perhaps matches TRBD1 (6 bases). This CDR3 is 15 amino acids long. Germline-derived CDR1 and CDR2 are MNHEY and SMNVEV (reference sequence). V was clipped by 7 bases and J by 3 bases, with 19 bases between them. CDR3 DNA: TGTGCCAGCAACCAAGGTCTGGGGGCCGGCTACGAGCAGTACTTC. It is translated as CASNQGLGAGYEQYF.

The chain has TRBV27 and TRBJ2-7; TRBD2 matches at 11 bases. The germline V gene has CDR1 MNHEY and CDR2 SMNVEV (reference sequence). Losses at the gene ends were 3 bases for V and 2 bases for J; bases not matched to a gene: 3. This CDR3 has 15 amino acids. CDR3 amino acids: CASSLQLAGAYEQYF. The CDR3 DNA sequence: TGTGCCAGCAGTTTGCAACTAGCGGGAGCCTACGAGCAGTACTTC.

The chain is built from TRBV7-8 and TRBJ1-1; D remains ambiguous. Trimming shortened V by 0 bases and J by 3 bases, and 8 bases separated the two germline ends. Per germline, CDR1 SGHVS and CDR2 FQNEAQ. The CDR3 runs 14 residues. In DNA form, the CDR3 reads TGTGCCAGCAGCTTAGCTCTGGGTTACACTGAAGCTTTCTTT. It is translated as CASSLALGYTEAFF. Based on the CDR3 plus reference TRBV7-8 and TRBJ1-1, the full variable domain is GAGVSQSPRYKVAKRGQDVALRCDPISGHVSLFWYQQALGQGPEFLTYFQNEAQLDKSGLPSDRFFAERPEGSVSTLKIQRTQQEDSAVYLCASSLALGYTEAFFGQGTRLTVV.

The CDR3 loop reads CASTDPGASVRDEQFF. DNA of the CDR3: TGTGCCAGCACCGACCCCGGAGCTAGCGTTCGAGATGAGCAGTTCTTC. The genes are TRBV5-4 and TRBJ2-1; weak D call: TRBD2 (6 bases). Germline V gives CDR1 SGHNT, CDR2 YYREEE (reference sequence). With 6 bases removed from V and 8 bases from J, the gap between germline ends came to 24 bases. CDR3 size: 16 residues.

CDR3 in amino acids: CASSFAAGEVNEQFF. The CDR3 DNA is TGTGCCAGCAGCTTTGCGGCGGGAGAGGTGAATGAGCAGTTCTTC. This chain joins TRBV7-9 and TRBJ2-1, with 7 bases fitting TRBD2. Per germline, CDR1 SEHNR and CDR2 FQNEAQ (reference sequence). The ends lost 3 bases at V and 7 bases at J; junction bases unmatched: 9. There are 15 residues in the CDR3.

The CDR3 region has the DNA TGCGCCAGCAGCTCGAAGACAGGGCTTTTGGGTGGCTACACCTTC. As protein: CASSSKTGLLGGYTF. The rearrangement joins TRBV4-1 to TRBJ1-2; 7 bases are a match to TRBD1. The CDR3 is made up of 15 amino acids. Germline V gives CDR1 MGHRA, CDR2 YSYEKL. V dropped 5 bases and J dropped 7; count of bases not matched to a gene: 13.

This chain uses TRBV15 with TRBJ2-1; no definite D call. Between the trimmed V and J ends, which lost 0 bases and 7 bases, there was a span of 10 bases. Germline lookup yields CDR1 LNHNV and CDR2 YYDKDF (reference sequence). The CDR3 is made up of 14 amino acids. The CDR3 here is CATSRDRALNEQFF. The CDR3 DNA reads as TGTGCCACCAGCAGAGATCGGGCGCTGAATGAGCAGTTCTTC.

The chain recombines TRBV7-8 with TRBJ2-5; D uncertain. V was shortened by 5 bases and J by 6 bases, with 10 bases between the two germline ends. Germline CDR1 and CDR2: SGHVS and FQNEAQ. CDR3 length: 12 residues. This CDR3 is CASSQTTQTQYF. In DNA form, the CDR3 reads TGTGCCAGCAGCCAAACCACCCAGACCCAGTACTTC.

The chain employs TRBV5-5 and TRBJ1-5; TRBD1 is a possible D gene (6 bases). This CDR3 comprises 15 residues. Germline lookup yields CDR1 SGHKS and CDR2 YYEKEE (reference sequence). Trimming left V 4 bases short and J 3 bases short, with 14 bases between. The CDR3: CASSLYKGVNQPQHF. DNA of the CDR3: TGTGCCAGCAGCCTATACAAGGGGGTCAATCAGCCCCAGCATTTT. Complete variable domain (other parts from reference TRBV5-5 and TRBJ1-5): DAGVTQSPTHLIKTRGQQVTLRCSPISGHKSVSWYQQVLGQGPQFIFQYYEKEERGRGNFPDRFSARQFPNYSSELNVNALLLGDSALYLCASSLYKGVNQPQHFGDGTRLSIL.